The sequence of this T cell receptor (beta chain) was determined in a study of blood T cells in healthy people across ages. This clonotype was observed a few times. The authors ran a second PCR of about 6 to 11 cycles using a sample-barcoded 5' primer and a J-beta primer mix. TCRdb fed the 5' RACE reads into MiXCR, producing one record per CDR3 protein. This sample has 1.5 million or so distinct CDR3 sequences; about 42% occur once, and the top ten carry about 4%. The V and J ends lost 2 bases and 4 bases respectively, with 9 bases between them. CDR1 is MNHEY and CDR2 is SVGEGT in the germline V gene. This CDR3 is built from 13 residues.

The sequence was obtained from a young woman in good health. The J gene is TRBJ2-7, the V gene TRBV6-2 or TRBV6-3; D remains ambiguous. The sequenced sample consisted of blood. CDR3 region: CASSYGRLYEQYF. In DNA form, the CDR3 reads TGTGCCAGCAGTTACGGACGACTTTACGAGCAGTACTTC.